This TCR beta chain was identified in a study of cytomegalovirus exposure and HLA in healthy donors. Findings and caveats of the study: In most subjects, TCR beta sequences reportedly gave accurate predictions of HLA-A and HLA-B alleles.

For this clone: No antigen is known for it.

Amplification used 60 Vbeta primers and 13 Jbeta primers. Using immunoSEQ multiplex PCR, the repertoire was profiled, and TCRdb retains in-frame clones only, with some absent. The sample has 90,000 to 150,000 clones; approximately 78% are singletons. This CDR3 spans 13 amino acids. With V trimmed by 1 base and J by 10 bases, 4 bases remained unmatched. From germline, CDR1 is SNHLY and CDR2 FYNNEI. The chain couples TRBV2 to TRBJ2-3, with 8 bases identical to TRBD1. The clonotype was recovered from a woman between 40 and 55 years old in good health and CMV-seropositive. The sample comprised PBMCs. Here the CDR3 reads CASSEVETGAQYF. The CDR3 nucleotides are TGTGCCAGCAGTGAAGTGGAGACAGGGGCGCAGTATTTT.